A single sample gave rise to the 19 T cell receptor beta chains below, sequenced in a study of blood T cell repertoires in COVID-19. Clones were read by immunoSEQ multiplex PCR, and TCRdb kept only the in-frame ones, dropping some. The sample comprises 87,000 or so clones, roughly 91% of which are singletons, and 6.5% to 8% rests with the top ten. The source material was peripheral blood. These TCRs come from a man aged 18 to 30 with COVID-19, enrolled during active disease.

This chain uses TRBV19 with TRBJ1-2, with 7 bases fitting TRBD1. V lost 5 bases and J lost 14; bases outside the gene matches: 8. From germline, CDR1 is LNHDA and CDR2 SQIVND (reference sequence). This CDR3 is built from 11 residues. CDR3 loop: CASSLRDSPTF. In DNA form, the CDR3 reads TGTGCCAGTAGTCTACGGGACAGCCCAACCTTC.

This sequence joins TRBV5-4 and TRBJ2-7, with D tentatively TRBD2 (6 bases). The V gene lost 0 bases and the J gene lost 0 bases, with 13 bases spanning the gap. Germline loops: CDR1 SGHNT, CDR2 YYREEE (reference sequence). CDR3 length: 16 amino acids. The CDR3 reads CASSLGPGLDSYEQYF. The CDR3 DNA sequence: TGTGCCAGCAGCTTGGGACCGGGACTGGACTCCTACGAGCAGTACTTC.

A single count supports this clone. The V call is TRBV12-5, the J call TRBJ2-2; TRBD1 matches 7 bases. The germline CDR1 and CDR2 sequences are LGHNT and FRNRAP. There are 19 residues in the CDR3. Unmatched junction bases numbered 16, after V lost 6 bases and J lost 0 bases. The CDR3 loop is CASGPPHTPGQPNTGELFF. The CDR3 DNA reads as TGTGCTAGTGGCCCCCCCCACACGCCGGGACAGCCGAACACCGGGGAGCTGTTTTTT.

The chain combines TRBV7-2 with TRBJ2-1; 9 nucleotides agree with TRBD2. Germline loops: CDR1 SGHTA, CDR2 FQGNSA. V was clipped by 3 bases and J by 4 bases; unmatched bases: 4. The CDR3 consists of 15 residues. The CDR3 region has the DNA TGTGCCAGCAGCTTTCAGACTAGCGGATACAATGAGCAGTTCTTC. Encoded protein: CASSFQTSGYNEQFF.

Only one count was recorded for this clone. The genes are TRBV5-6 and TRBJ2-2; D is possibly TRBD2 (6 bases). This CDR3 is 14 amino acids long. Germline CDR1 SGHDT, CDR2 YYEEEE. The V gene lost 3 bases and the J gene lost 2 bases, with 8 bases spanning the gap. CDR3 DNA sequence: TGTGCCAGCAGCTGGGGACTCAACACCGGGGAGCTGTTTTTT. Its protein is CASSWGLNTGELFF.

V gene TRBV10-3 combines with J gene TRBJ1-2; TRBD1 aligns across 8 bases. CDR1 and CDR2 (germline): ENHRY, SYGVKD. The J segment lost 1 base and the V segment lost 4 bases, leaving 11 bases of the junction unmatched. The CDR3 runs to 17 residues. The CDR3 sequence is CAISVRGQAGVNYGYTF. CDR3 sequence (DNA): TGTGCCATCAGTGTACGGGGACAGGCAGGAGTTAACTATGGCTACACCTTC.

V gene TRBV4-3 combines with J gene TRBJ2-7, with 9 bases that match TRBD2. V lost 0 bases, J lost 6 bases, and 9 bases stayed unmatched. This CDR3 comprises 16 residues. Per germline, CDR1 LGHNA and CDR2 YSLEER. This chain's CDR3 is CASSQDQLAGFSEQYF. Here the CDR3 DNA reads TGCGCCAGCAGCCAAGATCAGCTAGCGGGGTTCAGCGAGCAGTACTTC.

This rearrangement joins TRBV5-8 to TRBJ2-7; TRBD1 matches at 7 bases. The J segment lost 7 bases and the V segment lost 5 bases, leaving 15 bases of the junction unmatched. Looked up from germline, CDR1 is SGHTS and CDR2 is YDEGEE. The CDR3 length is 15 residues. The CDR3 DNA reads as TGTGCCAGCAGTAAGAAGGACAGGTGGCCCGGGGAGCAGTACTTC. It codes for CASSKKDRWPGEQYF.

This clone appeared once. This CDR3 is CASSHRGRRDEQYF. The CDR3 nucleotides read TGTGCCAGCAGCCACAGGGGGCGTCGGGACGAGCAGTACTTC. The J gene is TRBJ2-7, the V gene TRBV27; 9 nucleotides agree with TRBD1. The CDR3 has 14 amino acids. CDR1 and CDR2 from the germline V gene are MNHEY and SMNVEV (reference sequence). Trimming at V came to 6 bases and at J to 5 bases, leaving 8 bases not matched to a gene.

The rearrangement joins TRBV2 to TRBJ2-2; TRBD1 matches 9 bases. This CDR3 is 15 amino acids long. Germline V gene lookup returns CDR1 SNHLY and CDR2 FYNNEI. V trimming: 5 bases; J trimming: 6 bases; junction bases outside the gene matches: 7. CDR3 residues: CASSPTGTGPGELFF. CDR3 bases: TGTGCCAGCAGTCCAACCGGGACAGGGCCCGGGGAGCTGTTTTTT.

V is TRBV6-5 and J is TRBJ2-1; D is perhaps TRBD2 (5 bases). CDR1 MNHEY and CDR2 SVGAGI come from the germline V gene. The CDR3 sequence is 12 residues long. V shed 0 bases and J shed 8 bases, with 5 bases lying between them. CDR3 residues: CASSYSSDEQFF. The CDR3 coding sequence is TGTGCCAGCAGTTACTCTAGCGATGAGCAGTTCTTC.

The gene calls are TRBV7-9 and TRBJ1-2; D uncertain. This CDR3 spans 14 amino acids. In germline, CDR1 is SEHNR, CDR2 FQNEAQ (reference sequence). Trimming removed 2 bases at V and 4 bases at J, with 11 bases between. The CDR3 loop is CASSLNGVGYGYTF. In DNA, the CDR3 is TGTGCCAGCAGCTTAAACGGGGTCGGCTATGGCTACACCTTC.

The count of this clone is one. J is TRBJ2-1 and V is TRBV6-5; TRBD1 is a possible D gene (5 bases). The germline V gene has CDR1 MNHEY and CDR2 SVGAGI. There are 16 residues in the CDR3. Trimming took 2 bases from V and 5 from J, leaving 16 bases between them. The DNA for the CDR3 is TGTGCCAGCAGTTACGGCCCTGGGGCGAATCACAATGAGCAGTTCTTC. As protein: CASSYGPGANHNEQFF.

V is TRBV9 and J is TRBJ2-1; 9 bases agree with TRBD1. In germline, CDR1 is SGDLS, CDR2 YYNGEE. V trimming: 4 bases; J trimming: 7 bases; junction bases outside the gene matches: 6. The CDR3 runs to 14 residues. For the CDR3, the DNA is TGTGCCAGCAGCATAGGGACAGGGCAGAATGAGCAGTTCTTC. It yields the protein CASSIGTGQNEQFF.

The rearrangement joins TRBV6-5 to TRBJ2-7; 9 bases map to TRBD1. Germline CDR1 is MNHEY and CDR2 is SVGAGI. V was clipped by 2 bases and J by 6 bases; unmatched bases: 2. The CDR3 is 13 amino acids. The CDR3 spells CASSYGQGFEQYF. CDR3 in DNA: TGTGCCAGCAGTTACGGACAGGGGTTCGAGCAGTACTTC.

The V gene is TRBV11-2, the J gene TRBJ2-7, with D possibly matching TRBD1 (5 bases). CDR3 length: 17 residues. Deletions cut 4 bases from V and 0 bases from J, with 19 bases between. CDR1 and CDR2 (germline): SGHAT, FQNNGV. CDR3 sequence (DNA): TGTGCCAGCAGCTCCCCCAGGGCGGATTCCAGCTCCTACGAGCAGTACTTC. Residues: CASSSPRADSSSYEQYF.

The chain couples TRBV28 to TRBJ1-2, with a tentative D call TRBD1 (5 bases). The germline V gene has CDR1 MDHEN and CDR2 SYDVKM. The V end was cut by 4 bases, the J end by 4 bases, with 10 bases between. The CDR3 runs 13 residues. CDR3 sequence reads: CASSSGQGYGYTF. In DNA form, the CDR3 reads TGTGCCAGCAGTTCTGGGCAGGGCTATGGCTACACCTTC.

The chain has TRBV27 and TRBJ1-2, with 9 nucleotides matching TRBD1. Germline CDR1 is MNHEY and CDR2 is SMNVEV (reference sequence). V lost 0 bases and J lost 6; bases outside the gene matches: 8. The CDR3 has 16 residues. This chain's CDR3 is CASSLSPGTGTHGYTF. The CDR3 DNA reads as TGTGCCAGCAGTTTATCCCCCGGGACAGGGACCCATGGCTACACCTTC.

This rearrangement joins TRBV4-1 to TRBJ2-1; no definite D call. The CDR3 runs 12 residues. Germline values: CDR1 MGHRA, CDR2 YSYEKL. V dropped 5 bases and J dropped 8 bases, with 10 bases sitting between them. CDR3 coding DNA: TGCGCCAGCAGCTCCGTTATCCATGAGCAGTTCTTC. It yields the protein CASSSVIHEQFF.